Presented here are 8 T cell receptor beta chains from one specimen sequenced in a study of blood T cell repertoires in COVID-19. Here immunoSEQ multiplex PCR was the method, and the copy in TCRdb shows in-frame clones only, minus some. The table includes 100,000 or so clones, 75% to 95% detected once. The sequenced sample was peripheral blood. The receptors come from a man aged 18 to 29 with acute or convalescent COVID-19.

The CDR3 region has the DNA TGTGCCAGCAGTTACCAACAGGGGGGATACGAGCAGTACTTC. This codes for CASSYQQGGYEQYF. J is TRBJ2-7 and V is TRBV6-5, with TRBD1 matching 8 bases. Germline CDR1 reads MNHEY; CDR2 reads SVGAGI. After removal of 2 bases from V and 4 bases from J, the junction contained 4 bases not matched to a gene. CDR3 length: 14 amino acids.

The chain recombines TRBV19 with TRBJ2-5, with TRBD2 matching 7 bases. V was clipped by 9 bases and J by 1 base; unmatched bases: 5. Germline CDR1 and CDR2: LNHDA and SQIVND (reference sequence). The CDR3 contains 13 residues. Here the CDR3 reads CASRGRGQETQYF. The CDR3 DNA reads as TGTGCCAGCCGGGGGAGGGGCCAAGAGACCCAGTACTTC.

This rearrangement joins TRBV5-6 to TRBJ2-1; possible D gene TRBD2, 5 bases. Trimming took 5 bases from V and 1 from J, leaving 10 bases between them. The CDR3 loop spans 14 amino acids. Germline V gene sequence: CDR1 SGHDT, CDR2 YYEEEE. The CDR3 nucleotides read TGTGCCAGCAGTCCTAGCCCATCCTACAATGAGCAGTTCTTC. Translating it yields CASSPSPSYNEQFF.

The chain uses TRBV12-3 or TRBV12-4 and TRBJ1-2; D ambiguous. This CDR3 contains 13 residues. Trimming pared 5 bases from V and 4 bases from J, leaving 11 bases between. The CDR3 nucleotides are TGTGCCAGCAGTCTCACGGGAGTCTATGGCTACACCTTC. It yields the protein CASSLTGVYGYTF.

CDR3 region: CATSDSGAMNTEAFF. DNA for the CDR3: TGTGCCACCAGTGACTCAGGGGCCATGAACACTGAAGCTTTCTTT. The chain links TRBV24-1 to TRBJ1-1; D is perhaps TRBD1 (6 bases). This CDR3 has 15 amino acids. Trimming removed 4 bases from V and 0 bases from J, with 11 bases in between. Germline values: CDR1 KGHDR, CDR2 SFDVKD.

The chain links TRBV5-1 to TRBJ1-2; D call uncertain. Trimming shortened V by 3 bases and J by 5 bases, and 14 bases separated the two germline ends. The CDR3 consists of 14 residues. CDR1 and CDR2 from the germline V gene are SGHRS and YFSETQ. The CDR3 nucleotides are TGCGCCAGCAGCTCTTTATCGGGAGATTATGGCTACACCTTC. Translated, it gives CASSSLSGDYGYTF.

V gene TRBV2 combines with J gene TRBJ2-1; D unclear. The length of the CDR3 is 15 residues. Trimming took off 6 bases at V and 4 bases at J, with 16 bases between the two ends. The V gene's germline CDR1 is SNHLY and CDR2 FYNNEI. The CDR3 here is CASSAGTAGYNEQFF. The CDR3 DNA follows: TGTGCCAGCAGCGCCGGTACCGCAGGTTACAATGAGCAGTTCTTC.

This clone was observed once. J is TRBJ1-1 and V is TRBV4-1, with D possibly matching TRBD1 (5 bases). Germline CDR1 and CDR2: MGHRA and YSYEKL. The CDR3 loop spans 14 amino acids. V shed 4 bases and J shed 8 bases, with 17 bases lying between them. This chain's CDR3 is CASSLRDSADEAFF. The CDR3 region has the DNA TGCGCCAGCAGCCTCCGGGACTCCGCGGACGAAGCTTTCTTT.